This T cell receptor beta chain was captured by sequencing in a study of shared clonotypes between healthy human individuals. General study results and limits: Represented diversity, genetic and exposure-history alike, was limited by few donors. Clonotypes shared by all four sorted-subset donors had higher generation probabilities than non-shared clonotypes.

Naive CD8 cells comprised CD45RO-negative, CCR7-positively selected cells, excluding terminally differentiated effector memory CD45RA+ cells. In regard to this clone: Its target is not known.

The DNA input per sorted-subset replicate PCR was about 0.2 ug, corresponding to some 30,000 T cell genomes. Sequenced by immunoSEQ multiplex PCR; TCRdb stores in-frame clones only, minus some. The repertoire holds some 2.1 million clones, with about 93% as singletons. This CDR3 contains 13 residues. Trimming shortened V by 5 bases and J by 4 bases, and 8 bases separated the two germline ends. The germline CDR1 and CDR2 sequences are MNHEY and SVGAGI. Sequenced material: naive CD8+ T cells from PBMCs. The J gene is TRBJ1-4, the V gene TRBV6-5; D not resolved. The TCR comes from a man between 18 and 35 years old in good health. Some clones in this sample may be carry-over from other donors' samples. CDR3 in DNA: TGTGCCAGCAGTATCAGCTTTAATGAAAAACTGTTTTTT. This translates into CASSISFNEKLFF.